These 9 T cell receptor beta chains originate from one sample sequenced in a study of cytomegalovirus exposure and HLA in healthy donors. Vbeta (60) and Jbeta (13) primers were used in the PCR. Generated by immunoSEQ multiplex PCR, the TCRdb table keeps only in-frame clones and is missing some. The table lists some 96,000 clones, approximately 78% of them singletons. Sequenced sample: PBMCs. The receptors derive from a woman aged 55-69 years in good health and CMV-seronegative.

This clone was seen a few times. J is TRBJ2-1 and V is TRBV5-5; unclear D gene. V was shortened by 0 bases and J by 4 bases, with 5 bases between the two germline ends. This CDR3 spans 13 amino acids. Germline V gene data show CDR1 as SGHKS and CDR2 as YYEKEE (reference sequence). For the CDR3, the DNA is TGTGCCAGCAGCTTGGTAGCTTACAATGAGCAGTTCTTC. As protein: CASSLVAYNEQFF.

The rearrangement uses TRBV7-9 and TRBJ2-7; 11 nucleotides line up with TRBD2. CDR1 and CDR2 (germline): SEHNR, FQNEAQ (reference sequence). The CDR3 loop spans 16 amino acids. V gave up 5 bases and J gave up 3 bases; unmatched junction bases: 9. CDR3 coding DNA: TGTGCCAGCAGCCGCCTCCTAGCGGGAGGTGGCTACGAGCAGTACTTC. It yields the protein CASSRLLAGGGYEQYF.

This clone showed up just a few times. The V call is TRBV4-1, the J call TRBJ2-3; 11 bases align to TRBD1. The ends lost 0 bases at V and 5 bases at J; junction bases unmatched: 4. CDR1 MGHRA and CDR2 YSYEKL come from the germline V gene. The CDR3 spans 16 residues. The CDR3 bases are TGCGCCAGCAGCCAAGAAGGACAGGGGGCTCGAGATACGCAGTATTTT. As protein: CASSQEGQGARDTQYF.

The chain uses TRBV5-1 and TRBJ2-3; D perhaps matches TRBD1 (5 bases). The CDR3 loop spans 16 amino acids. In germline, CDR1 is SGHRS, CDR2 YFSETQ. Trimming left V 4 bases short and J 1 base short, with 16 bases between. CDR3 coding DNA: TGCGCCAGCAGCACTGACAGTGGGGCGGGCACAGATACGCAGTATTTT. Amino acids: CASSTDSGAGTDTQYF.

This chain joins TRBV7-9 and TRBJ2-3; TRBD2 is a possible D gene (7 bases). The germline V gene encodes CDR1 SEHNR and CDR2 FQNEAQ (reference sequence). CDR3 size: 17 residues. Trimming removed 5 bases at V and 0 bases at J, with 18 bases between. DNA for the CDR3: TGTGCCAGCAGCACCTCGCCGGGGGGCGTTAGCACAGATACGCAGTATTTT. Its translation: CASSTSPGGVSTDTQYF. The complete variable domain, with remaining parts taken from reference TRBV7-9 and TRBJ2-3, reads DTGVSQNPRHKITKRGQNVTFRCDPISEHNRLYWYRQTLGQGPEFLTYFQNEAQLEKSRLLSDRFSAERPKGSFSTLEIQRTEQGDSAMYLCASSTSPGGVSTDTQYFGPGTRLTVL.

The CDR3 nucleotides are TGTGCCAGCAGGGACGGACAGGGGGTAACCTACGAGCAGTACTTC. Translated: CASRDGQGVTYEQYF. The chain combines TRBV6-6 with TRBJ2-7, with 10 positions matching TRBD1. The length of the CDR3 is 15 residues. Germline V gives CDR1 MNHNY, CDR2 SVGAGI (reference sequence). After removal of 6 bases from V and 2 bases from J, the junction contained 7 bases not matched to a gene.

V gene TRBV18 combines with J gene TRBJ1-5; D unresolved. V was shortened by 3 bases and J by 1 base, with 4 bases between the two germline ends. Germline CDR1 is KGHSH and CDR2 is LQKENI. The CDR3 runs to 13 residues. CDR3 residues: CASSPQSNQPQHF. The CDR3 DNA reads TGTGCCAGCTCACCTCAGAGCAATCAGCCCCAGCATTTT.

V is TRBV7-2 and J is TRBJ2-5, with D perhaps TRBD1 (7 bases). The length of the CDR3 is 14 residues. V lost 4 bases and J lost 4, with 13 bases in between. From germline, CDR1 is SGHTA and CDR2 FQGNSA. The chain's CDR3 is CASSYQGGPETQYF. In DNA form, the CDR3 reads TGTGCCAGCAGCTACCAGGGGGGCCCAGAGACCCAGTACTTC.

This clone was seen only a few times. The chain employs TRBV4-3 and TRBJ1-1, with unresolved D. This CDR3 contains 14 residues. Germline CDR1 reads LGHNA; CDR2 reads YSLEER. Trimming stripped 2 bases from V and 3 bases from J, with 10 bases between. The CDR3, as DNA: TGCGCCAGCAGCCAATATGAGTCGGACACTGAAGCTTTCTTT. It is translated as CASSQYESDTEAFF.